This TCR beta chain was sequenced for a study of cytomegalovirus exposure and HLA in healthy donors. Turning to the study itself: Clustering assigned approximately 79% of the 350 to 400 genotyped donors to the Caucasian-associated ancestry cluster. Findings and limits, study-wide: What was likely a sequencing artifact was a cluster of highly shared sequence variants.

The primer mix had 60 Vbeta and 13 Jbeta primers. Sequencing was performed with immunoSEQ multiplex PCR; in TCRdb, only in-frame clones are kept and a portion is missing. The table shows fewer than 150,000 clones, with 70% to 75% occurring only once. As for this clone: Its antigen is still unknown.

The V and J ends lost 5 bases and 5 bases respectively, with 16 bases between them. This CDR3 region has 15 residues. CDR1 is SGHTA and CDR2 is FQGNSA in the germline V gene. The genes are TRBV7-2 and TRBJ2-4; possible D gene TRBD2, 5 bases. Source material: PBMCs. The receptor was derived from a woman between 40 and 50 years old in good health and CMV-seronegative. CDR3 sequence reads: CASSPSSNPENIQYF. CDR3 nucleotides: TGTGCCAGCAGCCCCTCTAGCAATCCGGAAAACATTCAGTACTTC.